This passage covers 12 T cell receptor beta chains from one sample sequenced in a study of T cells in Graves' hyperthyroidism and ophthalmopathy (dated by TCRdb to between 2018 and 2020). The library was prepared using multiplex PCR. Sequencing used an Illumina HiSeq 2000. TCR beta CDR3 regions were amplified from RNA transcripts. The TCR CDR3 was subjected to a first round of RT-PCR using the HTBI primer set and the Qiagen OneStep RT-PCR kit. The public reads were run again by TCRdb, first through fastp at Q25 and then through MiXCR, and only productive beta chains were kept. Every entry covers one CDR3 protein and lists the most common genes and DNA from its rows. Present in this sample are roughly 240,000 distinct CDR3 sequences, about a sixth of which were seen just once. Of the sample, less than 35% falls within the top ten clones. What was sequenced was blood. The receptors here all came from a young woman with Graves' ophthalmopathy.

The V and J genes are TRBV9 and TRBJ2-1; D possibly corresponds to TRBD2 (5 bases). In germline, CDR1 is SGDLS, CDR2 YYNGEE. Trimming shortened V by 3 bases and J by 0 bases, and 22 bases separated the two germline ends. The CDR3 has 19 amino acids. For the CDR3, the DNA is TGTGCCAGCAGCGGGAGACCCGCGGGTTTCGATAACTCCTACAATGAGCAGTTCTTC. This codes for CASSGRPAGFDNSYNEQFF.

This clonotype came up many times. The chain's CDR3 is CASSSAGAPKDEQFF. CDR3 bases: TGTGCCAGCAGTTCCGCCGGGGCCCCTAAAGATGAGCAGTTCTTC. This chain links TRBV28 with TRBJ2-1; either TRBD1 or TRBD2 may fit D (5 bases each). V lost 4 bases, J lost 8 bases, and 18 bases lay in between. Germline-derived CDR1 and CDR2 are MDHEN and SYDVKM. The CDR3 totals 15 residues.

This clonotype was seen at least ten times. The rearrangement links TRBV7-6 to TRBJ2-7, with D unresolved. V was clipped by 0 bases and J by 2 bases, with 11 bases between them. The CDR3 consists of 15 residues. Germline CDR1 and CDR2: SGHVS and FNYEAQ. The CDR3 reads CASSLAPRIAYEQYF. CDR3 nucleotide sequence: TGTGCCAGCAGCTTAGCGCCCAGGATAGCCTACGAGCAGTACTTC.

In its sample, this clonotype was seen many times. This chain connects TRBV30 to TRBJ1-5; D unresolved. The V gene lost 0 bases and the J gene lost 4 bases, with 7 bases spanning the gap. The CDR3 is 13 residues long. Germline V lookup: CDR1 GTSNPN, CDR2 SVGIG (reference sequence). The CDR3, as DNA: TGTGCCTGGAGTGTAGGATGGAATCAGCCCCAGCATTTT. Translating it yields CAWSVGWNQPQHF.

This clonotype was counted ten times or more. This chain joins TRBV7-9 and TRBJ1-2; unclear D gene. The CDR3 has 15 amino acids. Deletions cut 5 bases from V and 4 bases from J, with 17 bases between. The germline V gene encodes CDR1 SEHNR and CDR2 FQNEAQ (reference sequence). CDR3 DNA sequence: TGTGCCAGCAGCCCCCTTTTGAGGGAGGCCTATGGCTACACCTTC. It is translated as CASSPLLREAYGYTF.

The chain is built from TRBV4-1 and TRBJ2-7, with 12 bases lining up with TRBD2. The germline CDR1 and CDR2 sequences are MGHRA and YSYEKL. The CDR3 is 17 residues long. V dropped 2 bases and J dropped 2; count of bases not matched to a gene: 7. The CDR3 loop is CASSQLNLAGGTYEQYF. The CDR3 DNA is TGCGCCAGCAGCCAACTCAACCTAGCGGGAGGGACCTACGAGCAGTACTTC.

In its sample, this clonotype was seen many times. The chain is built from TRBV4-1 and TRBJ1-6, with TRBD1 matching 10 bases. The trim removed 3 bases at V and 2 bases at J, leaving 10 bases unmatched. This CDR3 contains 19 residues. Germline CDR1 reads MGHRA; CDR2 reads YSYEKL. The CDR3 sequence is CASSQQTGTGATYNSPLHF. In nucleotides, the CDR3 is TGCGCCAGCAGCCAGCAAACCGGGACAGGGGCAACCTATAATTCACCCCTCCACTTT.

In its sample, this clonotype was seen many times. The chain is built from TRBV20-1 and TRBJ1-5; tentative D call: TRBD1 (6 bases). Trimming pared 4 bases from V and 3 bases from J, leaving 10 bases between. Germline CDR1 reads DFQATT; CDR2 reads SNEGSKA (reference sequence). CDR3 size: 13 residues. The CDR3 nucleotides are TGCAGTGCTAAACAGGGATACAATCAGCCCCAGCATTTT. It encodes CSAKQGYNQPQHF.

For this clonotype: A much larger clone is a single base away; this may be a read error. CDR3: CASSQIDGSTEAFF. CDR3 nucleotide sequence: TGTGCCAGCAGCCAGATAGACGGATCCACTGAAGCTTTCTTT. The rearrangement links TRBV11-2 to TRBJ1-1; D is unresolved. The CDR3 covers 14 residues. Trimming pared 5 bases from V and 4 bases from J, leaving 14 bases between. Germline assignment: CDR1 SGHAT and CDR2 FQNNGV.

The chain combines TRBV9 with TRBJ2-5; D ambiguous. CDR1 and CDR2 from the germline V gene are SGDLS and YYNGEE. V was shortened by 0 bases and J by 6 bases, with 6 bases between the two germline ends. The CDR3 is 12 residues long. CDR3 bases: TGTGCCAGCAGCGTAGATGACCAGACCCAGTACTTC. Its protein is CASSVDDQTQYF.

In its sample, this clonotype was seen many times. The chain carries TRBV7-2 and TRBJ2-2; D may match TRBD1 or TRBD2 (6 bases each). Trimming left V 3 bases short and J 0 bases short, with 8 bases between. In germline, CDR1 is SGHTA, CDR2 FQGNSA. The CDR3 is 15 amino acids. The CDR3 reads CASSLRGANTGELFF. The DNA of the CDR3 is TGTGCCAGCAGCTTGAGGGGGGCGAACACCGGGGAGCTGTTTTTT.

This clonotype was picked up many times. The J gene is TRBJ1-1, the V gene TRBV7-2, with TRBD1 matching over 7 bases. The CDR3 runs to 15 residues. Germline V gives CDR1 SGHTA, CDR2 FQGNSA. V was clipped by 7 bases and J by 3 bases; unmatched bases: 11. CDR3 coding DNA: TGTGCCAGCATTAATACAGGGGAGGGGTACACTGAAGCTTTCTTT. Translated, it gives CASINTGEGYTEAFF.